This TCR beta chain was found in a study of shared clonotypes between healthy human individuals. The authors distributed each subset's genomic DNA evenly over several immunoSEQ plates. Method: immunoSEQ multiplex PCR; TCRdb's copy keeps in-frame clones and lacks some. This table has under 600,000 clones, roughly four fifths appearing once. This TCR was recovered from a woman between 35 and 50 years old in good health. Some clones in this sample may be carry-over from other donors' samples. Sequencing was done on a sample of PBMCs.

CDR3 amino acids: CSVDRGSDTQYF. The CDR3 DNA reads as TGCAGCGTCGACAGGGGGTCAGATACGCAGTATTTT. This chain connects TRBV29-1 to TRBJ2-3, with TRBD1 identical over 9 bases. CDR1 and CDR2 from the germline V gene are SQVTM and ANQGSEA. Trimming removed 6 bases from V and 4 bases from J; junction bases left unmatched: 2. The CDR3 totals 12 residues.